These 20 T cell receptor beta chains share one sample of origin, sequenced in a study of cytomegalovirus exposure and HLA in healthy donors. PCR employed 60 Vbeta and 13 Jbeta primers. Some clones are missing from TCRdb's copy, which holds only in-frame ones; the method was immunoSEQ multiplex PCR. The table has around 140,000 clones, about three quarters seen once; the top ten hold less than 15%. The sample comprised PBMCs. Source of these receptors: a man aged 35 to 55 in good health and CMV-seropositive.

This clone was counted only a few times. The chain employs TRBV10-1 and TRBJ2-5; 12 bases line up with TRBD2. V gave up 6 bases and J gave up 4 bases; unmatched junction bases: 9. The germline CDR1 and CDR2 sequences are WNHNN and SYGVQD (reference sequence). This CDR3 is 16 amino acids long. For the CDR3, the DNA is TGCGCCAGCAGGGATGTGACTAGCGGGAGAGGAGAGACCCAGTACTTC. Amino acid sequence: CASRDVTSGRGETQYF.

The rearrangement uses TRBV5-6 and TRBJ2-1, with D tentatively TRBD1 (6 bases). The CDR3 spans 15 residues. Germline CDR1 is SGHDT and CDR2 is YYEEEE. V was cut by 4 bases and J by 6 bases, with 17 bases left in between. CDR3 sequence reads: CASSGWNRERNEQFF. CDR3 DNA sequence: TGTGCCAGCAGCGGCTGGAACAGGGAGCGCAATGAGCAGTTCTTC.

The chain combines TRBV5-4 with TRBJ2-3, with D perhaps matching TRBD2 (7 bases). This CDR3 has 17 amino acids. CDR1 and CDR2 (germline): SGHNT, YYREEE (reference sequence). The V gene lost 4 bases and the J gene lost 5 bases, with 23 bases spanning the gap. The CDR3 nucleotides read TGTGCCAGCAGCAGGGGGGGAGGCGGGCAACCATTAGATACGCAGTATTTT. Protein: CASSRGGGGQPLDTQYF.

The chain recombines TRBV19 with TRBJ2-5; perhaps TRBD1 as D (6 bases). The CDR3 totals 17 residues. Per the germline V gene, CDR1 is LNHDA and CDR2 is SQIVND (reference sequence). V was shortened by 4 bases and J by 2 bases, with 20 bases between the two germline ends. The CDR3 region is CASSRGQGFTGQETQYF. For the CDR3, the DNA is TGTGCCAGTAGTAGGGGCCAGGGGTTTACGGGGCAAGAGACCCAGTACTTC.

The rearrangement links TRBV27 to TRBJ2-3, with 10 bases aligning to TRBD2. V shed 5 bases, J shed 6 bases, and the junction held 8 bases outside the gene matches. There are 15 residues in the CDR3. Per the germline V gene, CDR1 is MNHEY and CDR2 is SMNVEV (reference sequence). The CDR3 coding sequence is TGTGCCAGCAGTATACTAGCGGGACCGGGCGATACGCAGTATTTT. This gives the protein CASSILAGPGDTQYF.

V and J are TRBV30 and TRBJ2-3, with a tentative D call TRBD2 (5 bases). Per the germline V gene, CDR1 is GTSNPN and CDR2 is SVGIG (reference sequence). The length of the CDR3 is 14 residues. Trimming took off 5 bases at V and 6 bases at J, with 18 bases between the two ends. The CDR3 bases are TGTGCCTGGGACCTGGACTCCAGGAGGGATACGCAGTATTTT. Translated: CAWDLDSRRDTQYF.

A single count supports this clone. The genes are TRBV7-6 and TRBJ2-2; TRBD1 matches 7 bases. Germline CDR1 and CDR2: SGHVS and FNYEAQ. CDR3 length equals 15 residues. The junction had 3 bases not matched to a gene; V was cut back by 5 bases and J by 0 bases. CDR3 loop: CASSQDRTNTGELFF. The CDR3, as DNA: TGTGCCAGCAGCCAGGACAGGACGAACACCGGGGAGCTGTTTTTT.

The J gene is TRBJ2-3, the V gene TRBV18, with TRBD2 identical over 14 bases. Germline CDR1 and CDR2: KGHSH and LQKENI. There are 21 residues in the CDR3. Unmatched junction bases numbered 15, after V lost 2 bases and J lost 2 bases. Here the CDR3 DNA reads TGTGCCAGCTCACCATCCACCGGGACTAGCGGGAGTGGGGCTCACACAGATACGCAGTATTTT. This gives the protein CASSPSTGTSGSGAHTDTQYF.

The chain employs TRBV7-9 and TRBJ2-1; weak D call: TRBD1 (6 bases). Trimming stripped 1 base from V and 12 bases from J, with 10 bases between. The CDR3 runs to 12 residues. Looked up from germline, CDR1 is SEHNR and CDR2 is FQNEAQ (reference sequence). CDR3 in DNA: TGTGCCAGCAGCTTAGGAGGGGGATCGCAGTTCTTC. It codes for CASSLGGGSQFF. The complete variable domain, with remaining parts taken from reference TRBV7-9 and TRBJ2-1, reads DTGVSQNPRHKITKRGQNVTFRCDPISEHNRLYWYRQTLGQGPEFLTYFQNEAQLEKSRLLSDRFSAERPKGSFSTLEIQRTEQGDSAMYLCASSLGGGSQFFGPGTRLTVL.

The CDR3 bases are TGTGCCAGCAGCCTAGGGGAGGACTACGAGCAGTACTTC. It is translated as CASSLGEDYEQYF. The chain couples TRBV11-1 to TRBJ2-5, with TRBD2 as a possible D gene (6 bases). The J call may be incorrect, as the DNA end agrees better with TRBJ2-7. This CDR3 has 13 amino acids. Looked up from germline, CDR1 is SGHAT and CDR2 is FQDESV (reference sequence).

The CDR3 DNA follows: TGTGCCAGTTCGACAGGGGTAGGGGGCAATCAGCCCCAGCATTTT. This codes for CASSTGVGGNQPQHF. The rearrangement uses TRBV2 and TRBJ1-5, with 8 positions matching TRBD1. Per germline, CDR1 SNHLY and CDR2 FYNNEI. J gave up 2 bases and V 9 bases, and 9 bases lay outside the gene matches. This CDR3 has 15 amino acids.

In DNA, the CDR3 is TGTGCCAGTAGCCCTAGGACAGGACCCTACGAGCAGTACTTC. Translation: CASSPRTGPYEQYF. This chain joins TRBV19 and TRBJ2-7, with TRBD1 matching 7 bases. Germline trimming cut 6 bases from V and 2 bases from J; bases unmatched to any gene: 7. The CDR3 has 14 amino acids. Germline CDR1 and CDR2: LNHDA and SQIVND (reference sequence).

CDR3 residues: CASSEPWGATEAFF. The CDR3 region has the DNA TGCGCCAGCAGTGAGCCGTGGGGCGCTACTGAAGCTTTCTTT. This chain links TRBV10-2 with TRBJ1-1; maybe TRBD1 (5 bases). This CDR3 region has 14 residues. Germline V gene sequence: CDR1 WSHSY, CDR2 SAAADI. V dropped 2 bases and J dropped 5 bases, with 12 bases sitting between them.

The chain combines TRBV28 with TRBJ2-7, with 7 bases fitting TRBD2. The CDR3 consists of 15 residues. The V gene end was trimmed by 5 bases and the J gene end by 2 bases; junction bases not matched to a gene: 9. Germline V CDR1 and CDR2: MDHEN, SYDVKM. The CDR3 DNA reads TGTGCCAGCAGTCCGCAAGGACTAGGCCCCTACGAGCAGTACTTC. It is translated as CASSPQGLGPYEQYF.

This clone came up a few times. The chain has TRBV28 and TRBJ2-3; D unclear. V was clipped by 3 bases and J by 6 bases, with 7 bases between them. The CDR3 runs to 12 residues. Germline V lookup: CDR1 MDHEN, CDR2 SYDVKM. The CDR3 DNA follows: TGTGCCAGCAGTTTCGGTTGGGATACGCAGTATTTT. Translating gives CASSFGWDTQYF. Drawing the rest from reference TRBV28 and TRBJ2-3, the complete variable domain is DVKVTQSSRYLVKRTGEKVFLECVQDMDHENMFWYRQDPGLGLRLIYFSYDVKMKEKGDIPEGYSVSREKKERFSLILESASTNQTSMYLCASSFGWDTQYFGPGTRLTVL.

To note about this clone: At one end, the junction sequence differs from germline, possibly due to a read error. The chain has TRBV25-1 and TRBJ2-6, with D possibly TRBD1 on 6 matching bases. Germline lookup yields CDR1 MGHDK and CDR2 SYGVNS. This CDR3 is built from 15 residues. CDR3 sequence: CASSEAGAGANGLTF. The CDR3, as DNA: TGTGCCAGCAGTGAAGCAGGGGCTGGGGCCAACGGCCTGACTTTC. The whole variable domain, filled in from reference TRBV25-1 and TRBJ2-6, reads EADIYQTPRYLVIGTGKKITLECSQTMGHDKMYWYQQDPGMELHLIHYSYGVNSTEKGDLSSESTVSRIRTEHFPLTLESARPSHTSQYLCASSEAGAGANGLTFGAGSRLTVL.

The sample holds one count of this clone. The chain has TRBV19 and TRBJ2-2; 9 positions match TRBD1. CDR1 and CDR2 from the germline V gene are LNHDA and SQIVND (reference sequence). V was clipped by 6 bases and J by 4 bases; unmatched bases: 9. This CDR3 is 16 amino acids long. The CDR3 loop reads CASSTTGTGRTGELFF. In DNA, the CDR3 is TGTGCCAGTAGCACGACCGGGACAGGGCGCACCGGGGAGCTGTTTTTT.

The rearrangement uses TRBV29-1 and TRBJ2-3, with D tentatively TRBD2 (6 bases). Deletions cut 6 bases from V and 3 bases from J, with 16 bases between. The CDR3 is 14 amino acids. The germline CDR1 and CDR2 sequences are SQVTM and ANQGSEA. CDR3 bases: TGCAGCGTGGGGCGGGGCAGTGTAACAGATACGCAGTATTTT. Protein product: CSVGRGSVTDTQYF.

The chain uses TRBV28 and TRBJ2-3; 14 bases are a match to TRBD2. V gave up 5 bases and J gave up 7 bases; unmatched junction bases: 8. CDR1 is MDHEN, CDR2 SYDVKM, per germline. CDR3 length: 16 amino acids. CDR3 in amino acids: CASSTRLAGGRNTQYF. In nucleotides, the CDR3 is TGTGCCAGCAGTACCAGACTAGCGGGAGGGAGGAATACGCAGTATTTT.

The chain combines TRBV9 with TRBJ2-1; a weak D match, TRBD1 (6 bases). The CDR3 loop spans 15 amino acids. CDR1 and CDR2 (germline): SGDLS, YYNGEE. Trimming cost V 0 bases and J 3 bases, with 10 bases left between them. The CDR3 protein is CASSVEGDLYNEQFF. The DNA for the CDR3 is TGTGCCAGCAGCGTAGAGGGGGACCTCTACAATGAGCAGTTCTTC.